The 9 T cell receptor beta chains below all came from one sample that was sequenced in a study of T cell responses to AZD1222 COVID-19 vaccine. The method was immunoSEQ multiplex PCR; TCRdb's version includes in-frame clones alone and lacks a portion of them. The data show more than 65,000 clones, roughly 88% seen once. Sequencing used peripheral blood, obtained 28 days after the second AZD1222 dose. Receptors originate from an adult who received the AZD1222 COVID-19 vaccine.

The gene calls are TRBV3-1 (or the pseudogene TRBV3-2) and TRBJ2-7, with TRBD1 matching over 7 bases. Germline V CDR1 and CDR2: LGHDT, YNNKEL (reference sequence). The CDR3 covers 14 residues. J lost 0 bases, V lost 4 bases, and 3 bases had no gene match. For the CDR3, the DNA is TGTGCCAGCAGCCGGGACAGATTCTCCTACGAGCAGTACTTC. Translation: CASSRDRFSYEQYF.

The rearrangement uses TRBV12-3 or TRBV12-4 and TRBJ1-1, with D possibly matching TRBD1 (5 bases). The ends were cut back, 6 bases at V and 1 base at J, with 9 bases in the middle. The CDR3 covers 13 residues. The DNA for the CDR3 is TGTGCCAGCAGCCGCGGACAGAACACTGAAGCTTTCTTT. The encoded protein is CASSRGQNTEAFF.

The V and J genes are TRBV28 and TRBJ1-2; a possible D gene is TRBD1 (5 bases). From germline, CDR1 is MDHEN and CDR2 SYDVKM. The CDR3 extends over 14 amino acids. V was shortened by 2 bases and J by 4 bases, with 11 bases between the two germline ends. The CDR3: CASSLGAGLYGYTF. The CDR3 nucleotides are TGTGCCAGCAGTTTAGGGGCCGGTCTCTATGGCTACACCTTC.

The chain combines TRBV24-1 with TRBJ2-1; D may be TRBD2 (5 bases). Germline V gene data show CDR1 as KGHDR and CDR2 as SFDVKD. The CDR3 is 15 amino acids. Trimming took 1 base from V and 7 from J, leaving 13 bases between them. CDR3 sequence: CATSDLRGRGNEQFF. Written as DNA, the CDR3 is TGTGCCACCAGTGATTTAAGAGGCCGAGGGAATGAGCAGTTCTTC.

The chain employs TRBV7-9 and TRBJ2-1; the match to TRBD2 covers 8 bases. V lost 5 bases, J lost 5 bases, and 5 bases stayed unmatched. The CDR3 runs to 14 residues. CDR1 and CDR2 (germline): SEHNR, FQNEAQ (reference sequence). The CDR3 region has the DNA TGTGCCAGCAGCCACGGACTAGCTCACAATGAGCAGTTCTTC. It is translated as CASSHGLAHNEQFF.

The CDR3 region has the DNA TGTGCCAGCAGTTACTGGTCCGGGGAGCTGTTTTTT. Protein product: CASSYWSGELFF. The chain couples TRBV9 to TRBJ2-2; D gene ambiguous. Per germline, CDR1 SGDLS and CDR2 YYNGEE. V lost 5 bases and J 6 bases, leaving 8 bases between the germline ends. The CDR3 spans 12 residues.

The chain has TRBV5-4 and TRBJ1-4; D gene uncertain. The length of the CDR3 is 14 residues. Trimming shortened V by 2 bases and J by 8 bases, and 13 bases separated the two germline ends. Per the germline V gene, CDR1 is SGHNT and CDR2 is YYREEE (reference sequence). The DNA for the CDR3 is TGTGCCAGCAGCTTAGACTGGTCAAACGAAAAACTGTTTTTT. Its translation is CASSLDWSNEKLFF.

This chain uses TRBV24-1 with TRBJ2-5, with TRBD1 as a possible D gene (7 bases). The CDR3 has 15 residues. Trimming shortened V by 5 bases and J by 1 base, and 13 bases separated the two germline ends. CDR1 and CDR2 from the germline V gene are KGHDR and SFDVKD. This chain's CDR3 is CATSGQGGIQETQYF. CDR3 DNA: TGTGCCACCAGTGGACAGGGAGGCATCCAAGAGACCCAGTACTTC.

The chain is built from TRBV6-5 and TRBJ2-7; D perhaps matches TRBD2 (5 bases). V gave up 7 bases and J gave up 4 bases, with 8 bases separating them. The CDR3 runs to 11 residues. Germline values: CDR1 MNHEY, CDR2 SVGAGI. The CDR3 DNA reads as TGTGCCAGCATGACGGGGTACGAGCAGTACTTC. This translates into CASMTGYEQYF.